These 13 T cell receptor beta chains came from one sample sequenced in a study of shared clonotypes between healthy human individuals. TCRdb's table, derived via immunoSEQ multiplex PCR, lists solely in-frame clones and lacks some. Here the sample spans approximately 1.5 million clones, approximately 98.5% being singletons. The specimen was naive CD4+ T cells sorted from blood. Subset described: CD45RA+ positively selected. The receptors derive from a man aged 30 to 45 in good health.

The V call is TRBV28, the J call TRBJ2-5; D possibly corresponds to TRBD2 (6 bases). V lost 6 bases to trimming and J lost 6 bases, with 14 bases between them. The CDR3 has 13 residues. Germline CDR1 and CDR2: MDHEN and SYDVKM. The CDR3 loop is CASSLGLAQTQYF. The CDR3 bases are TGTGCCAGCAGCTTGGGTCTAGCGCAGACCCAGTACTTC.

This clone came up once. The chain carries TRBV19 and TRBJ1-5; D gene ambiguous. The CDR3 consists of 15 residues. Germline CDR1 reads LNHDA; CDR2 reads SQIVND (reference sequence). V was cut by 3 bases and J by 4 bases, with 13 bases left in between. The CDR3 spells CASSIAGTANQPQHF. CDR3 sequence (DNA): TGTGCCAGTAGTATCGCGGGCACCGCTAATCAGCCCCAGCATTTT.

Only one count was recorded for this clone. The rearrangement joins TRBV10-2 to TRBJ2-7, with TRBD1 matching 9 bases. The germline V gene has CDR1 WSHSY and CDR2 SAAADI. This CDR3 has 14 amino acids. J lost 3 bases, V lost 8 bases, and 8 bases had no gene match. The CDR3 here is CASSRTGDLYEQYF. CDR3 nucleotide sequence: TGCGCCAGCTCACGGACAGGGGACCTCTACGAGCAGTACTTC.

The gene calls are TRBV11-2 and TRBJ2-7; TRBD2 is a possible D gene (5 bases). The V gene's germline CDR1 is SGHAT and CDR2 FQNNGV. Trimming took 1 base from V and 6 from J, leaving 13 bases between them. This CDR3 spans 14 amino acids. The CDR3 loop is CASSLGGSVFEQYF. The CDR3 DNA sequence: TGTGCCAGCAGCTTAGGCGGGTCGGTGTTCGAGCAGTACTTC.

This clone was observed a single time. The chain carries TRBV28 and TRBJ1-5, with 9 bases fitting TRBD1. CDR1 MDHEN and CDR2 SYDVKM come from the germline V gene. The CDR3 extends over 16 amino acids. The J segment lost 3 bases and the V segment lost 2 bases, leaving 5 bases of the junction unmatched. CDR3 region: CASSLAGQGDNQPQHF. CDR3 bases: TGTGCCAGCAGTTTAGCGGGACAGGGAGACAATCAGCCCCAGCATTTT.

This clone came up once. V and J are TRBV18 and TRBJ2-1; 10 positions match TRBD2. V shed 2 bases, J shed 4 bases, and the junction held 2 bases outside the gene matches. The CDR3 sequence is 15 residues long. Germline V lookup: CDR1 KGHSH, CDR2 LQKENI. DNA for the CDR3: TGTGCCAGCTCACCAGTAGCGGGAGGTTACAATGAGCAGTTCTTC. It is translated as CASSPVAGGYNEQFF.

V usage is TRBV2 and J usage is TRBJ2-7, with D unresolved. Trimming pared 3 bases from V and 3 bases from J, leaving 9 bases between. The CDR3 has 13 residues. Germline V lookup: CDR1 SNHLY, CDR2 FYNNEI. DNA for the CDR3: TGTGCCAGCAGTGATAAAGGGTTCTACGAGCAGTACTTC. Amino acids: CASSDKGFYEQYF.

The chain has TRBV20-1 and TRBJ2-7; 7 nucleotides match TRBD1. The CDR3 runs 11 residues. J was trimmed by 7 bases and V by 4 bases; bases with no gene match: 4. In germline, CDR1 is DFQATT, CDR2 SNEGSKA (reference sequence). CDR3 sequence: CSATGTAEQYF. In nucleotides, the CDR3 is TGCAGTGCTACGGGGACAGCGGAGCAGTACTTC.

The V call is TRBV29-1, the J call TRBJ2-1, with 12 bases that match TRBD2. This CDR3 region has 14 residues. Trimming took 5 bases from V and 6 from J; bases not matched to a gene: 5. The V gene's germline CDR1 is SQVTM and CDR2 ANQGSEA. CDR3 residues: CSVSTSGSVNEQFF. CDR3 DNA sequence: TGCAGCGTTTCGACTAGCGGGAGTGTCAATGAGCAGTTCTTC.

Notes on this clone: Compared with germline, one end of the junction differs, possibly owing to a read error. This chain uses TRBV6-5 with TRBJ2-5; 12 nucleotides agree with TRBD2. In germline, CDR1 is MNHEY, CDR2 SVGAGI. The CDR3 sequence is 16 residues long. This CDR3 reads CASSYSPSTSGGPGNF. CDR3 coding DNA: TGTGCCAGCAGTTACTCACCGTCGACTAGCGGGGGACCTGGGAACTTC.

The chain combines TRBV27 with TRBJ2-3, with D possibly TRBD2 on 5 matching bases. Per germline, CDR1 MNHEY and CDR2 SMNVEV (reference sequence). V lost 7 bases and J lost 6, with 17 bases in between. The length of the CDR3 is 14 residues. Written as DNA, the CDR3 is TGTGCCAGCACCCGGGGTTCGAAGGGCGATACGCAGTATTTT. Translated, it gives CASTRGSKGDTQYF.

The chain is built from TRBV7-9 and TRBJ2-3; 7 nucleotides align to TRBD1. CDR3 length equals 19 residues. CDR1 and CDR2 (germline): SEHNR, FQNEAQ (reference sequence). Unmatched junction bases numbered 12, after V lost 0 bases and J lost 0 bases. The CDR3 sequence is CASSLATGWGGPSTDTQYF. CDR3 in DNA: TGTGCCAGCAGCTTAGCGACAGGGTGGGGCGGCCCTAGCACAGATACGCAGTATTTT.

V is TRBV11-2 and J is TRBJ2-3; 9 bases map to TRBD1. Germline-derived CDR1 and CDR2 are SGHAT and FQNNGV. The CDR3 loop spans 16 amino acids. With V trimmed by 3 bases and J by 1 base, 5 bases remained unmatched. CDR3 loop: CASSFWGDRGTDTQYF. The CDR3 DNA reads as TGTGCCAGCAGCTTTTGGGGGGACAGGGGCACAGATACGCAGTATTTT.